This T cell receptor beta chain was profiled in a study of blood T cell repertoires in COVID-19. Here immunoSEQ multiplex PCR was the method, and the copy in TCRdb shows in-frame clones only, minus some. Of over 65,000 clones in the sample, approximately 80% are singletons; the top ten hold 44%. Germline values: CDR1 MNHEY, CDR2 SVGAGI. This CDR3 contains 15 residues. V lost 5 bases and J 0 bases, leaving 11 bases between the germline ends. The sample taken for sequencing was peripheral blood. The J gene is TRBJ2-1, the V gene TRBV6-5; D gene ambiguous. The receptor was derived from a man older than 75 with acute or convalescent COVID-19. The CDR3 nucleotides are TGTGCCAGCAGTCCCCGTAGGAGCTCCTACAATGAGCAGTTCTTC. This codes for CASSPRRSSYNEQFF.